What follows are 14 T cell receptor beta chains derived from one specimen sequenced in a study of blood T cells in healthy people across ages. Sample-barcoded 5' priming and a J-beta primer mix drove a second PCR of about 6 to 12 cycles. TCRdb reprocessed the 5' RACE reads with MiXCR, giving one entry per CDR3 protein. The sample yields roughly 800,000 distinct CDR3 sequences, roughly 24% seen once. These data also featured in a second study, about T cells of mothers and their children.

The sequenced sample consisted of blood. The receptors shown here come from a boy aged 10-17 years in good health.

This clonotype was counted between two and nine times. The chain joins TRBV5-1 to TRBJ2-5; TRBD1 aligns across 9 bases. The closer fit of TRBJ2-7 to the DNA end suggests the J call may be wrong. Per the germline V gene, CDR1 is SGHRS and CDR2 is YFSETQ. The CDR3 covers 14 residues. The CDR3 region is CASSWGQGSDEQYF. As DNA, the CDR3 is TGCGCCAGCAGCTGGGGACAGGGCAGTGACGAGCAGTACTTC.

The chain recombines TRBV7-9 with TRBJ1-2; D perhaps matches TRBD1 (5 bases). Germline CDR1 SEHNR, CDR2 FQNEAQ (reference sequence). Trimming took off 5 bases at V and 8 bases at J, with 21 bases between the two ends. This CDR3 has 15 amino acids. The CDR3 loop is CASSPEVAGTLGYTF. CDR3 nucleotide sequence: TGTGCCAGCAGCCCAGAGGTGGCGGGGACCTTGGGCTACACCTTC.

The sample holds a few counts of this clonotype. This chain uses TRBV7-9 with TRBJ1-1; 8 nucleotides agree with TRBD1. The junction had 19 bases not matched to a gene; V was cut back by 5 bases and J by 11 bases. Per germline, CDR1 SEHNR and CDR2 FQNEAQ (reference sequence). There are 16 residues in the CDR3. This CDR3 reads CASSPNGGDRRSRAFF. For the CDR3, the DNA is TGTGCCAGCAGCCCGAACGGCGGGGACAGGAGGTCGCGGGCTTTCTTT. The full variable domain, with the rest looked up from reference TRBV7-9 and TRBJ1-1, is DTGVSQNPRHKITKRGQNVTFRCDPISEHNRLYWYRQTLGQGPEFLTYFQNEAQLEKSRLLSDRFSAERPKGSFSTLEIQRTEQGDSAMYLCASSPNGGDRRSRAFFGQGTRLTVV.

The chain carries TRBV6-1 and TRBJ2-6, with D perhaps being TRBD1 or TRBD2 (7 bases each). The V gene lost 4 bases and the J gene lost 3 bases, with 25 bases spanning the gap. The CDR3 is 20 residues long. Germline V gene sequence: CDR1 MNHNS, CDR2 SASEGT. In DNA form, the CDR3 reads TGTGCCAGCAGTGTGGAACCCTGGGGAGGGGGCGAGCATGGGGCCAACGTCCTGACTTTC. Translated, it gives CASSVEPWGGGEHGANVLTF.

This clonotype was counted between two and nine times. The CDR3 loop reads CASSDDGDRAWNEQFF. The CDR3 region has the DNA TGTGCCAGCTCGGACGACGGGGACAGGGCATGGAATGAGCAGTTCTTC. V usage is TRBV7-9 and J usage is TRBJ2-1; 9 nucleotides align to TRBD1. Germline assignment: CDR1 SEHNR and CDR2 FQNEAQ (reference sequence). This CDR3 is 16 amino acids long. The ends lost 8 bases at V and 7 bases at J; junction bases unmatched: 15.

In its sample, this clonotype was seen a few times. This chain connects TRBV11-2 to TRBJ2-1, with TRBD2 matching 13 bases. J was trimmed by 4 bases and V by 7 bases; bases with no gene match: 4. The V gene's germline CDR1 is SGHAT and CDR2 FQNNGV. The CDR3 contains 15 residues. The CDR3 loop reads CASTTSGGGYNEQFF. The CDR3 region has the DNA TGTGCCAGCACCACTAGCGGGGGGGGATACAATGAGCAGTTCTTC.

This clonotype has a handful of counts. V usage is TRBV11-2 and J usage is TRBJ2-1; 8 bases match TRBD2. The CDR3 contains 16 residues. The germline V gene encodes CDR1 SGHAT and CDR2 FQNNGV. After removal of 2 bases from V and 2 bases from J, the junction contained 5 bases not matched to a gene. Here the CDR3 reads CASSLTGGAAYNEQFF. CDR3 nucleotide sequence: TGTGCCAGCAGCTTAACGGGGGGGGCAGCCTACAATGAGCAGTTCTTC. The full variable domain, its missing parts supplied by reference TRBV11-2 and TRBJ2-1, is EAGVAQSPRYKIIEKRQSVAFWCNPISGHATLYWYQQILGQGPKLLIQFQNNGVVDDSQLPKDRFSAERLKGVDSTLKIQPAKLEDSAVYLCASSLTGGAAYNEQFFGPGTRLTVL.

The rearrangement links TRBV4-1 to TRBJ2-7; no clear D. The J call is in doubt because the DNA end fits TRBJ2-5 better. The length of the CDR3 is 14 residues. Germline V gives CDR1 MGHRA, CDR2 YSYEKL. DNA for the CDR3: TGCGCCAGCAGCCAAGGTCAACATGGGGAGACCCAGTACTTC. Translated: CASSQGQHGETQYF.

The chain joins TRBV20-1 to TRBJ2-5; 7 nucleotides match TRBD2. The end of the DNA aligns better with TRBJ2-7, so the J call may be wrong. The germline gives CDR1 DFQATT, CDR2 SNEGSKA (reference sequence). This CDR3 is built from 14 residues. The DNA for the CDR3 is TGCAGTGCCAAAAGGGCGGGGAGGGAAAACGAGCAGTACTTC. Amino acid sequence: CSAKRAGRENEQYF.

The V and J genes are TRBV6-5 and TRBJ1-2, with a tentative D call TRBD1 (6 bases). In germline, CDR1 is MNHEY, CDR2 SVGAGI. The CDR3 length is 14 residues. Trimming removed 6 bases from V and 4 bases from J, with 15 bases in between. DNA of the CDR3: TGTGCCAGCAGAGGACCCGGAGGGGGCTATGGCTACACCTTC. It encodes CASRGPGGGYGYTF.

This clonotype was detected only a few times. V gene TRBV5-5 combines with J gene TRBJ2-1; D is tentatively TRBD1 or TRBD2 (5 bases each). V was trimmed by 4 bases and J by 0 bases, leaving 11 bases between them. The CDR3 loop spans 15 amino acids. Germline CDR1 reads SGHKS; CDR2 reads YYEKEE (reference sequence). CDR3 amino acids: CASSPGPSSYNEQFF. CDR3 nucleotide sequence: TGTGCCAGCAGCCCGGGGCCGAGCTCCTACAATGAGCAGTTCTTC. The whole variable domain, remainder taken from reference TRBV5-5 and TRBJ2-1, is DAGVTQSPTHLIKTRGQQVTLRCSPISGHKSVSWYQQVLGQGPQFIFQYYEKEERGRGNFPDRFSARQFPNYSSELNVNALLLGDSALYLCASSPGPSSYNEQFFGPGTRLTVL.

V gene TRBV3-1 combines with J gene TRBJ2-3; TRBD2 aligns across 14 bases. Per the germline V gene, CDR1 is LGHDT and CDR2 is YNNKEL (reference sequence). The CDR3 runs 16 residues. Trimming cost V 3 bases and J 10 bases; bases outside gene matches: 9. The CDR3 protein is CASSQGTSGGPGAQYF. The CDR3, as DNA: TGTGCCAGCAGCCAGGGGACTAGCGGGGGCCCCGGTGCGCAGTATTTT.

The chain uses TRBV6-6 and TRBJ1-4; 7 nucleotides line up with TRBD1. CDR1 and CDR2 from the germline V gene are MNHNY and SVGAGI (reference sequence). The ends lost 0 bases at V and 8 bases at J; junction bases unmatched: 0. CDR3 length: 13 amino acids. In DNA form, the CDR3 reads TGTGCCAGCAGTTACTCGACAGGGGAAAAACTGTTTTTT. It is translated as CASSYSTGEKLFF.

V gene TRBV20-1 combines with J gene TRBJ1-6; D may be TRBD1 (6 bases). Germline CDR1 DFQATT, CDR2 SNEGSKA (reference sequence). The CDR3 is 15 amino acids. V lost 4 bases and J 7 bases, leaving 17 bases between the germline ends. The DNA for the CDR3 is TGCAGTGCTACCAACAGGGCCTGGGGGAATTCACCCCTCCACTTT. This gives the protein CSATNRAWGNSPLHF.